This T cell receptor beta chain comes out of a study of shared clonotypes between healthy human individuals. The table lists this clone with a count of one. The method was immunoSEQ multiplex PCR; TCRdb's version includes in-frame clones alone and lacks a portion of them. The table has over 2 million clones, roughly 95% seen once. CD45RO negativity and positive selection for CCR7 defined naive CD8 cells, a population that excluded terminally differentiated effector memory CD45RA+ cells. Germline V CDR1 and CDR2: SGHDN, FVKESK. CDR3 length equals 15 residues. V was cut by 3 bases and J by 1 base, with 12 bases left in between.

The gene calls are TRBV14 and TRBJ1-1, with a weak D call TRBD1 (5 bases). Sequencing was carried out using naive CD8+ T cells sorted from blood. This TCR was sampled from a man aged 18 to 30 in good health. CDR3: CASSQLGVGNTEAFF. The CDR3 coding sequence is TGTGCCAGCAGCCAGTTGGGGGTCGGGAACACTGAAGCTTTCTTT. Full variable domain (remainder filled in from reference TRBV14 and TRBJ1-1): EAGVTQFPSHSVIEKGQTVTLRCDPISGHDNLYWYRRVMGKEIKFLLHFVKESKQDESGMPNNRFLAERTGGTYSTLKVQPAELEDSGVYFCASSQLGVGNTEAFFGQGTRLTVV.